Following are 32 T cell receptor beta chains from one sample sequenced in a study of multiple sclerosis patients with progressive multifocal leukoencephalopathy. The method was immunoSEQ multiplex PCR; TCRdb's version includes in-frame clones alone and lacks a portion of them. Here the sample spans about 30,000 clones, roughly 84% being singletons. Time point in this sample: time of PML onset. Sequencing was performed on PBMCs, taken from a patient treated with natalizumab. These receptors all come from a human donor with progressive multifocal leukoencephalopathy.

The chain joins TRBV21-1 to TRBJ1-1; TRBD1 is the table's D call, not checked against the DNA. TRBV21-1 represents a pseudogene. The CDR3 runs to 19 residues. The chain's CDR3 is CASSKDPKTGGKVNTEAFF. CDR3 nucleotides: TGTGCCAGCAGCAAAGATCCCAAGACAGGGGGCAAGGTGAACACTGAAGCTTTCTTT.

The V gene is TRBV15, the J gene TRBJ2-5; D is undetermined. The V end lost 0 bases, the J end lost 2 bases, and 7 bases lay between the germline ends. Germline V gene data show CDR1 as LNHNV and CDR2 as YYDKDF (reference sequence). The CDR3 is 14 amino acids. The CDR3 DNA is TGTGCCACCAGCAGAGACTCCCCTCAAGAGACCCAGTACTTC. Encoded protein: CATSRDSPQETQYF.

The gene calls are TRBV5-1 and TRBJ1-1, with a tentative D call TRBD1 (6 bases). V lost 1 base and J 2 bases, leaving 12 bases between the germline ends. Germline V gene sequence: CDR1 SGHRS, CDR2 YFSETQ. This CDR3 has 15 residues. The CDR3, as DNA: TGCGCCAGCAGCTTGTTAGGACAGACCAACACTGAAGCTTTCTTT. Translated, it gives CASSLLGQTNTEAFF.

The rearrangement uses TRBV27 and TRBJ2-1; the D is unclear. CDR3 length: 16 amino acids. Trimming stripped 5 bases from V and 1 base from J, with 15 bases between. Germline CDR1 is MNHEY and CDR2 is SMNVEV (reference sequence). The chain's CDR3 is CASSIYFPGSYNEQFF. DNA of the CDR3: TGTGCCAGCAGTATATACTTCCCTGGGTCCTACAATGAGCAGTTCTTC.

J is TRBJ2-1 and V is TRBV7-8, with D perhaps TRBD1 (6 bases). The CDR3 spans 14 residues. Trimming left V 4 bases short and J 6 bases short, with 13 bases between. Germline loops: CDR1 SGHVS, CDR2 FQNEAQ. The CDR3 loop reads CASSYNRVINEQFF. The CDR3 DNA reads TGTGCCAGCAGCTACAACAGGGTTATCAATGAGCAGTTCTTC.

The V call is TRBV19, the J call TRBJ1-5; TRBD1 might be the D (5 bases). V was pared by 5 bases and J by 4 bases, with 9 bases between. The CDR3 spans 13 residues. The germline gives CDR1 LNHDA, CDR2 SQIVND (reference sequence). CDR3 DNA: TGTGCCAGTAGTGTACAGGAGAATCAGCCCCAGCATTTT. It encodes CASSVQENQPQHF.

The gene calls are TRBV27 and TRBJ1-1; D ambiguous. Germline CDR1 reads MNHEY; CDR2 reads SMNVEV (reference sequence). The ends were cut back, 5 bases at V and 4 bases at J, with 17 bases in the middle. This CDR3 comprises 15 residues. The CDR3 coding sequence is TGTGCCAGCAGTCAGTTCCGGGAGGTCGCCACTGAAGCTTTCTTT. This gives the protein CASSQFREVATEAFF.

V usage is TRBV30 and J usage is TRBJ2-3; 12 bases are a match to TRBD2. Trimming took 2 bases from V and 3 from J; bases not matched to a gene: 9. The CDR3 is 17 residues long. CDR1 GTSNPN and CDR2 SVGIG come from the germline V gene (reference sequence). DNA of the CDR3: TGTGCCTGGAGTTCTCTGAGGACTAGCGGGATAACAGATACGCAGTATTTT. Translating it yields CAWSSLRTSGITDTQYF.

This chain links TRBV27 with TRBJ2-1; 10 bases are a match to TRBD2. CDR3 length equals 15 residues. From germline, CDR1 is MNHEY and CDR2 SMNVEV (reference sequence). After removal of 8 bases from V and 5 bases from J, the junction contained 9 bases not matched to a gene. CDR3 protein: CASGLIAGGNNEQFF. Written as DNA, the CDR3 is TGTGCCAGCGGGTTAATAGCGGGAGGTAACAATGAGCAGTTCTTC.

The gene calls are TRBV4-3 and TRBJ2-1; 15 bases map to TRBD2. Unmatched junction bases numbered 8, after V lost 0 bases and J lost 2 bases. The germline CDR1 and CDR2 sequences are LGHNA and YSLEER. There are 20 residues in the CDR3. This chain's CDR3 is CASSQEPGLAGGPPYNEQFF. The CDR3, as DNA: TGCGCCAGCAGCCAAGAGCCGGGACTAGCGGGAGGCCCGCCCTACAATGAGCAGTTCTTC.

The chain carries TRBV10-1 and TRBJ1-1, with D uncertain. The CDR3 has 15 amino acids. V was trimmed by 4 bases and J by 4 bases, leaving 16 bases between them. Germline assignment: CDR1 WNHNN and CDR2 SYGVQD (reference sequence). The CDR3 DNA reads as TGCGCCAGCAGTGCAAGCTTCAGTGGAGGCACTGAAGCTTTCTTT. Encoded protein: CASSASFSGGTEAFF.

The V and J genes are TRBV5-4 and TRBJ2-7; the match to TRBD2 covers 11 bases. There are 16 residues in the CDR3. Losses at the gene ends were 4 bases for V and 3 bases for J; bases not matched to a gene: 9. Germline CDR1 is SGHNT and CDR2 is YYREEE (reference sequence). The CDR3: CASSKERLAGHYEQYF. As DNA, the CDR3 is TGTGCCAGCAGCAAAGAGAGACTAGCGGGGCACTACGAGCAGTACTTC. The full variable domain, rest sourced from reference TRBV5-4 and TRBJ2-7, is ETGVTQSPTHLIKTRGQQVTLRCSSQSGHNTVSWYQQALGQGPQFIFQYYREEENGRGNFPPRFSGLQFPNYSSELNVNALELDDSALYLCASSKERLAGHYEQYFGPGTRLTVT.

This sequence joins TRBV27 and TRBJ1-2, with 8 bases identical to TRBD1. The CDR3 loop spans 13 amino acids. Germline lookup yields CDR1 MNHEY and CDR2 SMNVEV (reference sequence). The V segment lost 6 bases and the J segment 8 bases; nucleotides outside the gene matches: 8. Here the CDR3 reads CASRDRALGGYTF. DNA of the CDR3: TGTGCCAGCAGGGACAGGGCACTGGGGGGCTACACCTTC.

V usage is TRBV19 and J usage is TRBJ1-1, with 7 positions matching TRBD1. The germline CDR1 and CDR2 sequences are LNHDA and SQIVND (reference sequence). CDR3 length equals 16 residues. J was trimmed by 0 bases and V by 2 bases; bases with no gene match: 6. CDR3 region: CASSIPTGSVNTEAFF. CDR3 sequence (DNA): TGTGCCAGTAGTATACCGACAGGGTCAGTGAACACTGAAGCTTTCTTT.

J is TRBJ2-7 and V is TRBV18; D is undetermined. CDR3 length equals 13 residues. CDR1 KGHSH and CDR2 LQKENI come from the germline V gene. V gave up 0 bases and J gave up 2 bases, with 5 bases separating them. Here the CDR3 DNA reads TGTGCCAGCTCACCACCTGCGGCCTACGAGCAGTACTTC. This sequence encodes CASSPPAAYEQYF.

This rearrangement joins TRBV28 to TRBJ1-5; D unclear. V gave up 7 bases and J gave up 4 bases, with 5 bases separating them. This CDR3 comprises 11 residues. Per germline, CDR1 MDHEN and CDR2 SYDVKM. The CDR3 DNA is TGTGCCAGCAAGGGAAATCAGCCCCAGCATTTT. Encoded protein: CASKGNQPQHF.

This clone came up a few times. The rearrangement links TRBV5-6 to TRBJ1-3; the match to TRBD1 covers 7 bases. Losses at the gene ends were 2 bases for V and 4 bases for J; bases not matched to a gene: 6. The CDR3 sequence is 15 residues long. CDR1 SGHDT and CDR2 YYEEEE come from the germline V gene. The CDR3: CASSFEQGLGNTIYF. The CDR3 DNA reads TGTGCCAGCAGCTTCGAACAGGGGCTAGGAAACACCATATATTTT.

This clone was detected only a few times. The chain links TRBV21-1 to TRBJ2-7; the table's TRBD2 call for D was not verified on the DNA. TRBV21-1 is flagged as a pseudogene. CDR3 length: 12 amino acids. CDR3 in DNA: TGTGCCAGCAGCAATATTCTCTACGAGCAGTACTTC. It encodes CASSNILYEQYF.

This clone has just one count. Given a much more abundant clone one base away, this may be a read error. CDR3 residues: CASSATIDGHNEQFF. The CDR3 coding sequence is TGTGCCAGCAGTGCGACTATCGATGGGCACAATGAGCAGTTCTTC. The rearrangement uses TRBV6-4 and TRBJ2-1, with a weak D call TRBD2 (5 bases). The CDR3 is 15 amino acids. Trimming shortened V by 4 bases and J by 5 bases, and 15 bases separated the two germline ends. The germline gives CDR1 MRHNA, CDR2 SNTAGT.

In regard to this clone: One end of the junction does not line up with germline, which may come from a read error. This rearrangement joins TRBV27 to TRBJ2-3; no definite D call. Germline loops: CDR1 MNHEY, CDR2 SMNVEV (reference sequence). The CDR3 is 14 amino acids. The chain's CDR3 is CASSISGQVGTQYF. DNA of the CDR3: TGTGCCAGCAGTATATCGGGTCAGGTCGGCACGCAGTATTTT.

This clone occurred a few times. This CDR3 reads CASSPQGTLGNTIYF. CDR3 DNA: TGTGCCAGCAGCCCGCAGGGGACATTGGGAAACACCATATATTTT. The V gene is TRBV7-2, the J gene TRBJ1-3, with a possible D match to TRBD1 (6 bases). Trimming stripped 5 bases from V and 4 bases from J, with 15 bases between. The CDR3 consists of 15 residues. Germline CDR1 and CDR2: SGHTA and FQGNSA.

This clone showed up just a few times. V gene TRBV14 combines with J gene TRBJ2-2; 8 bases are shared with TRBD1. V shed 1 base and J 4 bases; nucleotides not matched to a gene: 5. Germline assignment: CDR1 SGHDN and CDR2 FVKESK. This CDR3 spans 16 amino acids. The CDR3 region has the DNA TGTGCCAGCAGCCAAGCGTCAGGGGGCGGCACCGGGGAGCTGTTTTTT. Translating gives CASSQASGGGTGELFF.

The rearrangement uses TRBV5-6 and TRBJ1-2; tentative D call: TRBD1 (5 bases). V shed 0 bases and J shed 2 bases, with 14 bases lying between them. This CDR3 region has 16 residues. Germline V CDR1 and CDR2: SGHDT, YYEEEE. CDR3 loop: CASSLGRQGPNYGYTF. As DNA, the CDR3 is TGTGCCAGCAGCTTGGGTCGGCAGGGCCCCAACTATGGCTACACCTTC.

This clone was counted only a few times. The CDR3 spells CASRDRAFTEAFF. CDR3 bases: TGTGCCAGCCGGGACAGGGCGTTTACTGAAGCTTTCTTT. The V and J genes are TRBV6-1 and TRBJ1-1, with 9 bases identical to TRBD1. The CDR3 has 13 amino acids. The V gene end was trimmed by 8 bases and the J gene end by 5 bases; junction bases not matched to a gene: 6. Germline lookup yields CDR1 MNHNS and CDR2 SASEGT.

This clone was seen just once. This rearrangement joins TRBV10-3 to TRBJ2-7; 7 bases align to TRBD1. CDR3 length: 13 amino acids. CDR1 and CDR2 from the germline V gene are ENHRY and SYGVKD. Losses at the gene ends were 4 bases for V and 3 bases for J; bases not matched to a gene: 3. The CDR3 is CAISGAGGYEQYF. The DNA for the CDR3 is TGTGCCATCAGTGGAGCAGGGGGCTACGAGCAGTACTTC.

The CDR3 bases are TGTGCCAGCTCACCACTCGGCGGGTCGAGAGACACTGAAGCTTTCTTT. Residues: CASSPLGGSRDTEAFF. The chain has TRBV18 and TRBJ1-1, with no clear D. The V gene lost 1 base and the J gene lost 3 bases, with 15 bases spanning the gap. The CDR3 has 16 residues. The germline V gene encodes CDR1 KGHSH and CDR2 LQKENI.

The rearrangement links TRBV18 to TRBJ2-1; possibly TRBD2 for D (6 bases). CDR1 is KGHSH, CDR2 LQKENI, per germline. The CDR3 consists of 15 residues. V lost 2 bases to trimming and J lost 3 bases, with 11 bases between them. The CDR3 nucleotides read TGTGCCAGCTCACCATTGGGAGGATTCTACAATGAGCAGTTCTTC. Translation gives CASSPLGGFYNEQFF.

The J gene is TRBJ1-1, the V gene TRBV6-5, with D possibly being TRBD1 (5 bases). The germline CDR1 and CDR2 sequences are MNHEY and SVGAGI. V lost 6 bases, J lost 1 base, and 15 bases lay in between. The CDR3 is made up of 15 amino acids. The CDR3 reads CASSPPGRKNTEAFF. The CDR3 coding sequence is TGTGCCAGCAGCCCCCCGGGACGGAAGAACACTGAAGCTTTCTTT.

The rearrangement joins TRBV7-9 to TRBJ2-7, with D maybe TRBD1 (5 bases). Per the germline V gene, CDR1 is SEHNR and CDR2 is FQNEAQ (reference sequence). Trimming removed 4 bases at V and 3 bases at J, with 7 bases between. The CDR3 contains 12 residues. The CDR3 loop is CASSSDIYEQYF. CDR3 nucleotides: TGTGCCAGCAGCTCGGACATCTACGAGCAGTACTTC.

This chain connects TRBV11-2 to TRBJ1-2; D is ambiguous. V was pared by 0 bases and J by 7 bases, with 21 bases between. Germline V gene sequence: CDR1 SGHAT, CDR2 FQNNGV. CDR3 size: 17 residues. In DNA form, the CDR3 reads TGTGCCAGCAGCTTAGATCCCGGCTATGAGGTGACCCCTGGCTACACCTTC. It translates to CASSLDPGYEVTPGYTF.

In DNA, the CDR3 is TGCGCCAGCAGGGCAGGGGCGCCCCACACTGAAGCTTTCTTT. It is translated as CASRAGAPHTEAFF. The chain joins TRBV4-3 to TRBJ1-1, with D maybe TRBD1 (6 bases). CDR1 is LGHNA, CDR2 YSLEER, per germline. V was clipped by 6 bases and J by 3 bases, with 14 bases between them. The CDR3 runs to 14 residues.

The CDR3 DNA reads as TGTGCCAGCTCACCCCGGGGAGATGGCTACACCTTC. Protein product: CASSPRGDGYTF. This sequence joins TRBV18 and TRBJ1-2; no reliable D call. The V end was cut by 3 bases, the J end by 6 bases, with 8 bases between. The CDR3 consists of 12 residues. Germline-derived CDR1 and CDR2 are KGHSH and LQKENI.